One sample yielded the 32 T cell receptor beta chains listed below, sequenced in a study of T cells in localized non-small cell lung cancer. Libraries were prepared by immunoSEQ multiplex PCR; TCRdb keeps only in-frame clonotypes and omits some of them. The sample lists around 34,000 clones, around 93% occurring once. Sequenced material: peripheral blood, taken before any cancer treatment. Every receptor here comes from a female donor over 55 with stage I lung adenocarcinoma.

The rearrangement uses TRBV29-1 and TRBJ2-5; 14 bases fit TRBD2. The CDR3 consists of 16 residues. The germline gives CDR1 SQVTM, CDR2 ANQGSEA. J was trimmed by 4 bases and V by 4 bases; bases with no gene match: 8. CDR3 loop: CSVGLGLAGVRETQYF. In DNA, the CDR3 is TGCAGCGTTGGATTGGGACTAGCGGGAGTTCGAGAGACCCAGTACTTC.

This sequence joins TRBV28 and TRBJ2-7; 8 bases align to TRBD1. Losses at the gene ends were 10 bases for V and 4 bases for J; bases not matched to a gene: 9. The CDR3 runs 13 residues. In germline, CDR1 is MDHEN, CDR2 SYDVKM. The CDR3: CATFWQGAYEQYF. For the CDR3, the DNA is TGTGCCACCTTTTGGCAGGGGGCATACGAGCAGTACTTC. Combining the CDR3 with reference TRBV28 and TRBJ2-7 gives the whole variable domain DVKVTQSSRYLVKRTGEKVFLECVQDMDHENMFWYRQDPGLGLRLIYFSYDVKMKEKGDIPEGYSVSREKKERFSLILESASTNQTSMYLCATFWQGAYEQYFGPGTRLTVT.

The chain joins TRBV10-3 to TRBJ1-1, with TRBD1 matching over 7 bases. The germline gives CDR1 ENHRY, CDR2 SYGVKD. V dropped 2 bases and J dropped 11; count of bases not matched to a gene: 11. CDR3 length: 14 amino acids. The CDR3 reads CAISELGRGDWAFF. CDR3 DNA sequence: TGTGCCATCAGTGAGCTCGGCAGGGGGGATTGGGCTTTCTTT.

The chain uses TRBV1 and TRBJ1-3. TRBV1 is assigned pseudogene status. The CDR3 length is 16 residues. This CDR3 reads CTSSQFGLVSGNTIYF. CDR3 sequence (DNA): TGCACCAGCAGCCAATTCGGGCTAGTCTCTGGAAACACCATATATTTT.

The chain joins TRBV19 to TRBJ1-1; D gene uncertain. The V gene lost 5 bases and the J gene lost 5 bases, with 6 bases spanning the gap. The CDR3 sequence is 11 residues long. The germline V gene encodes CDR1 LNHDA and CDR2 SQIVND (reference sequence). The CDR3: CASSWWTEAFF. Written as DNA, the CDR3 is TGTGCCAGTAGTTGGTGGACTGAAGCTTTCTTT.

The chain joins TRBV12-5 to TRBJ1-1, with D tentatively TRBD1 (6 bases). CDR1 and CDR2 (germline): LGHNT, FRNRAP. CDR3 length: 15 amino acids. V gave up 4 bases and J gave up 0 bases, with 12 bases separating them. CDR3 amino acids: CASGSVGGLNTEAFF. The CDR3 coding sequence is TGTGCTAGTGGTTCCGTTGGGGGGCTGAACACTGAAGCTTTCTTT.

This rearrangement joins TRBV7-2 to TRBJ2-5; D unresolved. The CDR3 runs 13 residues. CDR1 and CDR2 from the germline V gene are SGHTA and FQGNSA. The germline V and J ends were trimmed by 2 bases and 2 bases, with 6 bases remaining between them. CDR3 in DNA: TGTGCCAGCAGCTTACAGTCTCAAGAGACCCAGTACTTC. Amino acids: CASSLQSQETQYF.

The CDR3 is CASSPLRYEQYF. The CDR3 region has the DNA TGTGCCAGCAGTCCCCTGAGGTACGAGCAGTACTTC. The rearrangement joins TRBV28 to TRBJ2-7; D gene unclear. Trimming pared 5 bases from V and 4 bases from J, leaving 9 bases between. Germline CDR1 is MDHEN and CDR2 is SYDVKM. CDR3 size: 12 residues.

The J gene is TRBJ2-5, the V gene TRBV30; no reliable D call. V was cut by 1 base and J by 4 bases, with 4 bases left in between. CDR1 is GTSNPN, CDR2 SVGIG, per germline (reference sequence). This CDR3 region has 11 residues. The CDR3 DNA follows: TGTGCCTGGAGTGCAAGAGAGACCCAGTACTTC. Translated, it gives CAWSARETQYF.

There are a few counts of this clone. This rearrangement joins TRBV19 to TRBJ1-5, with a weak D call TRBD1 (6 bases). Trimming removed 5 bases from V and 6 bases from J, with 11 bases in between. The CDR3 contains 13 residues. Germline V CDR1 and CDR2: LNHDA, SQIVND (reference sequence). CDR3 in DNA: TGTGCCAGTAGTCAAAGGGGGAGTCAGCCCCAGCATTTT. It yields the protein CASSQRGSQPQHF. Full variable domain (missing parts from reference TRBV19 and TRBJ1-5): DGGITQSPKYLFRKEGQNVTLSCEQNLNHDAMYWYRQDPGQGLRLIYYSQIVNDFQKGDIAEGYSVSREKKESFPLTVTSAQKNPTAFYLCASSQRGSQPQHFGDGTRLSIL.

The genes are TRBV4-3 and TRBJ2-1; D unresolved. The CDR3 runs to 14 residues. Trimming left V 1 base short and J 4 bases short, with 8 bases between. Germline lookup yields CDR1 LGHNA and CDR2 YSLEER. The CDR3 coding sequence is TGCGCCAGCAGCCAAGCCCCGGGTTACAATGAGCAGTTCTTC. Translation: CASSQAPGYNEQFF.

The chain couples TRBV7-9 to TRBJ1-4; D unclear. This CDR3 is built from 15 residues. Trimming removed 2 bases from V and 4 bases from J, with 11 bases in between. Germline CDR1 SEHNR, CDR2 FQNEAQ (reference sequence). The CDR3 loop is CASSLTPLLNEKLFF. In nucleotides, the CDR3 is TGTGCCAGCAGCTTAACTCCCCTCCTTAATGAAAAACTGTTTTTT.

This rearrangement joins TRBV7-9 to TRBJ1-5, with 7 positions matching TRBD1. The CDR3 covers 15 residues. The V gene's germline CDR1 is SEHNR and CDR2 FQNEAQ (reference sequence). After removal of 1 base from V and 1 base from J, the junction contained 1 base not matched to a gene. In DNA, the CDR3 is TGTGCCAGCAGCTTAGAGGGACAGAGCAATCAGCCCCAGCATTTT. Its protein is CASSLEGQSNQPQHF.

This sequence joins TRBV4-1 and TRBJ1-1; maybe TRBD1 (6 bases). This CDR3 has 15 amino acids. Per germline, CDR1 MGHRA and CDR2 YSYEKL. V was shortened by 1 base and J by 1 base, with 10 bases between the two germline ends. The CDR3 DNA reads as TGCGCCAGCAGCCAAGGAGACAGGTCGAACACTGAAGCTTTCTTT. This gives the protein CASSQGDRSNTEAFF.

V gene TRBV5-4 combines with J gene TRBJ2-4, with D unresolved. Per the germline V gene, CDR1 is SGHNT and CDR2 is YYREEE (reference sequence). The CDR3 is 14 residues long. Deletions cut 1 base from V and 3 bases from J, with 8 bases between. The CDR3, as DNA: TGTGCCAGCAGCTTGTCTGGGGACAAAAACATTCAGTACTTC. It specifies CASSLSGDKNIQYF.

The V and J genes are TRBV6-6 and TRBJ1-1; D not certain. The V end was cut by 4 bases, the J end by 5 bases, with 8 bases between. Germline V gives CDR1 MNHNY, CDR2 SVGAGI (reference sequence). The CDR3 is made up of 12 amino acids. The CDR3 loop is CASSLDKTEAFF. For the CDR3, the DNA is TGTGCCAGCAGTTTAGACAAGACTGAAGCTTTCTTT.

The chain couples TRBV7-2 to TRBJ2-7; no clear D. Germline CDR1 SGHTA, CDR2 FQGNSA. Trimming took off 2 bases at V and 5 bases at J, with 7 bases between the two ends. The CDR3 is made up of 12 amino acids. The CDR3 loop reads CASSLKGNEQYF. The CDR3 nucleotides read TGTGCCAGCAGCTTAAAGGGAAACGAGCAGTACTTC.

This clone was detected only once. The chain recombines TRBV10-1 with TRBJ2-3; D possibly corresponds to TRBD2 (6 bases). V was pared by 2 bases and J by 1 base, with 10 bases between. Germline V CDR1 and CDR2: WNHNN, SYGVQD (reference sequence). The length of the CDR3 is 15 residues. Here the CDR3 reads CASSEVQRGTDTQYF. CDR3 coding DNA: TGCGCCAGCAGTGAGGTCCAGCGGGGCACAGATACGCAGTATTTT.

CDR3 protein: CASSTQGNQPQHF. As DNA, the CDR3 is TGTGCCAGTAGTACACAGGGGAATCAGCCCCAGCATTTT. The chain couples TRBV19 to TRBJ1-5; TRBD1 agrees at 7 bases. Unmatched junction bases numbered 1, after V lost 4 bases and J lost 4 bases. The CDR3 spans 13 residues. In germline, CDR1 is LNHDA, CDR2 SQIVND (reference sequence). Drawing the rest from reference TRBV19 and TRBJ1-5, the complete variable domain is DGGITQSPKYLFRKEGQNVTLSCEQNLNHDAMYWYRQDPGQGLRLIYYSQIVNDFQKGDIAEGYSVSREKKESFPLTVTSAQKNPTAFYLCASSTQGNQPQHFGDGTRLSIL.

This chain connects TRBV19 to TRBJ2-3, with D tentatively TRBD2 (6 bases). Germline CDR1 LNHDA, CDR2 SQIVND (reference sequence). The CDR3 totals 16 residues. Trimming removed 5 bases from V and 2 bases from J, with 17 bases in between. CDR3 in amino acids: CASSSPSGLFTDTQYF. The CDR3 DNA is TGTGCCAGTAGTTCTCCCTCGGGACTCTTCACAGATACGCAGTATTTT.

The chain carries TRBV9 and TRBJ2-1; perhaps D is TRBD1 or TRBD2 (6 bases each). Germline CDR1 reads SGDLS; CDR2 reads YYNGEE. Trimming removed 6 bases from V and 3 bases from J, with 10 bases in between. CDR3 length: 13 residues. CDR3 protein: CASTGGHYNEQFF. Here the CDR3 DNA reads TGTGCCAGCACCGGGGGACACTACAATGAGCAGTTCTTC.

The V and J genes are TRBV15 and TRBJ1-1, with 9 bases aligning to TRBD1. V shed 3 bases and J 4 bases; nucleotides not matched to a gene: 9. This CDR3 has 16 amino acids. Germline CDR1 is LNHNV and CDR2 is YYDKDF (reference sequence). The CDR3 region is CATSSGNRGLGTEAFF. DNA of the CDR3: TGTGCCACCAGCAGTGGGAACAGGGGGCTGGGCACTGAAGCTTTCTTT.

V gene TRBV5-6 combines with J gene TRBJ2-6; 11 bases are a match to TRBD2. With V trimmed by 3 bases and J by 6 bases, 11 bases remained unmatched. Germline values: CDR1 SGHDT, CDR2 YYEEEE. This CDR3 has 18 amino acids. Written as DNA, the CDR3 is TGTGCCAGCAGCTCCTATCCGGGGACTAGCGGTACGGCCAACGTCCTGACTTTC. It yields the protein CASSSYPGTSGTANVLTF.

The rearrangement joins TRBV19 to TRBJ1-1, with D hard to call. Germline values: CDR1 LNHDA, CDR2 SQIVND (reference sequence). The CDR3 contains 16 residues. Trimming cost V 3 bases and J 5 bases, with 19 bases left between them. The CDR3 here is CASSIGQVSVGTEAFF. In DNA form, the CDR3 reads TGTGCCAGTAGTATCGGGCAGGTCAGTGTGGGGACTGAAGCTTTCTTT.

The chain uses TRBV28 and TRBJ2-7; D not resolved. From germline, CDR1 is MDHEN and CDR2 SYDVKM. Trimming cost V 2 bases and J 4 bases, with 3 bases left between them. This CDR3 spans 11 amino acids. The CDR3 DNA reads as TGTGCCAGCAGTTTAAGGTACGAGCAGTACTTC. It is translated as CASSLRYEQYF.

V gene TRBV28 combines with J gene TRBJ2-1, with 7 positions matching TRBD1. The junction had 8 bases not matched to a gene; V was cut back by 7 bases and J by 2 bases. Germline lookup yields CDR1 MDHEN and CDR2 SYDVKM. The CDR3 runs 15 residues. For the CDR3, the DNA is TGTGCCAGCACCCCGTCAACAGGGGCCTACAATGAGCAGTTCTTC. Residues: CASTPSTGAYNEQFF.

The genes are TRBV28 and TRBJ2-3, with 9 bases identical to TRBD2. Germline V gene sequence: CDR1 MDHEN, CDR2 SYDVKM. The CDR3 loop spans 16 amino acids. Trimming at V came to 7 bases and at J to 2 bases, leaving 10 bases not matched to a gene. The CDR3 sequence is CASTRAGGRTTDTQYF. CDR3 sequence (DNA): TGTGCCAGCACGAGGGCGGGGGGGCGAACCACAGATACGCAGTATTTT.

The gene calls are TRBV6-1 and TRBJ2-7; D is ambiguous. The CDR3 is 18 residues long. The V end lost 1 base, the J end lost 3 bases, and 22 bases lay between the germline ends. Germline V gene data show CDR1 as MNHNS and CDR2 as SASEGT. This chain's CDR3 is CASSEDPAVLSADYEQYF. In DNA, the CDR3 is TGTGCCAGCAGTGAAGACCCCGCGGTTTTGAGCGCTGACTACGAGCAGTACTTC.

The chain links TRBV27 to TRBJ1-1; no clear D. Germline CDR1 MNHEY, CDR2 SMNVEV (reference sequence). The CDR3 loop spans 13 amino acids. Trimming took 0 bases from V and 7 from J, leaving 9 bases between them. Here the CDR3 reads CASSLSLGNEAFF. In DNA, the CDR3 is TGTGCCAGCAGTTTATCGTTGGGGAATGAAGCTTTCTTT.

A single count supports this clone. The chain links TRBV4-2 to TRBJ2-5; 11 bases line up with TRBD2. The CDR3 totals 16 residues. Germline V gene sequence: CDR1 LGHNA, CDR2 YNFKEQ. V trimming: 0 bases; J trimming: 6 bases; junction bases outside the gene matches: 6. For the CDR3, the DNA is TGTGCCAGCAGCCAAGATCTAACTAGCGGGAGTAAGACCCAGTACTTC. It yields the protein CASSQDLTSGSKTQYF.

The chain joins TRBV5-1 to TRBJ2-2; 11 nucleotides agree with TRBD2. V lost 3 bases and J lost 7; bases outside the gene matches: 8. The CDR3 consists of 16 residues. CDR1 SGHRS and CDR2 YFSETQ come from the germline V gene. The DNA of the CDR3 is TGCGCCAGCAGCTCATTAGCGGGAGGGCCCGACGGGGAGCTGTTTTTT. It translates to CASSSLAGGPDGELFF.

The chain combines TRBV30 with TRBJ1-3; unclear D gene. CDR1 is GTSNPN, CDR2 SVGIG, per germline (reference sequence). The CDR3 is 13 residues long. With 1 base removed from V and 0 bases from J, the gap between germline ends came to 4 bases. The CDR3 spells CAWSDPSGNTIYF. The CDR3 region has the DNA TGTGCCTGGAGTGACCCCTCTGGAAACACCATATATTTT.